The subject of this entry is one T cell receptor beta chain. The source of the sample is a study of coeliac disease. Repertoires were generated with immunoSEQ multiplex PCR, while TCRdb's copy carries only in-frame clones and drops some. This table holds about 5,400 clones, 50% to 70% found once. The receptor comes from a woman between 25 and 40 years old with active celiac disease. The specimen was intraepithelial lymphocytes from the gut.

The CDR3, as DNA: TGTGCCAGCAGCTCGGGACTAGCGGGGTACCAAGAGACCCAGTACTTC. Protein: CASSSGLAGYQETQYF. This chain links TRBV5-4 with TRBJ2-5; 13 bases match TRBD2. J gave up 0 bases and V 3 bases, and 2 bases lay outside the gene matches. Per the germline V gene, CDR1 is SGHNT and CDR2 is YYREEE (reference sequence). This CDR3 contains 16 residues.